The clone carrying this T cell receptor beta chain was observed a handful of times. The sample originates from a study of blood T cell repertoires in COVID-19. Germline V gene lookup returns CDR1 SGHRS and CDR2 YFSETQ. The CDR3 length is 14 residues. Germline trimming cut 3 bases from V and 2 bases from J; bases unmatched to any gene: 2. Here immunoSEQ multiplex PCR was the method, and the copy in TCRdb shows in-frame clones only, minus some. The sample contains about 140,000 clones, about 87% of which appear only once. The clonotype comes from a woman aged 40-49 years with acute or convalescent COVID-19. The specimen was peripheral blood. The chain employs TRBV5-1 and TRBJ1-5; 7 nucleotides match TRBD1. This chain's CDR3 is CASSSGQGNQPQHF. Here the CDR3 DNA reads TGCGCCAGCAGCTCCGGACAGGGCAATCAGCCCCAGCATTTT.